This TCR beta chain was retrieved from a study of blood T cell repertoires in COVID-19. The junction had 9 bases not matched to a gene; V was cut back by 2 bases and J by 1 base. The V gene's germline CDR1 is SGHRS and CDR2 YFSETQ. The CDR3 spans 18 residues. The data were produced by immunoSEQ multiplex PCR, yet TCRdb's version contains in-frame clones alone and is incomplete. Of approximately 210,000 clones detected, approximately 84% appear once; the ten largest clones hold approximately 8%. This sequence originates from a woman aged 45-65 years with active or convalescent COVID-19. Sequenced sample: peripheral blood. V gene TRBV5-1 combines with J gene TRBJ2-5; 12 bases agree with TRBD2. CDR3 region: CASSLRLAGDYSQETQYF. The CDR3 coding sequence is TGCGCCAGCAGCTTACGACTAGCGGGAGACTACAGCCAAGAGACCCAGTACTTC.